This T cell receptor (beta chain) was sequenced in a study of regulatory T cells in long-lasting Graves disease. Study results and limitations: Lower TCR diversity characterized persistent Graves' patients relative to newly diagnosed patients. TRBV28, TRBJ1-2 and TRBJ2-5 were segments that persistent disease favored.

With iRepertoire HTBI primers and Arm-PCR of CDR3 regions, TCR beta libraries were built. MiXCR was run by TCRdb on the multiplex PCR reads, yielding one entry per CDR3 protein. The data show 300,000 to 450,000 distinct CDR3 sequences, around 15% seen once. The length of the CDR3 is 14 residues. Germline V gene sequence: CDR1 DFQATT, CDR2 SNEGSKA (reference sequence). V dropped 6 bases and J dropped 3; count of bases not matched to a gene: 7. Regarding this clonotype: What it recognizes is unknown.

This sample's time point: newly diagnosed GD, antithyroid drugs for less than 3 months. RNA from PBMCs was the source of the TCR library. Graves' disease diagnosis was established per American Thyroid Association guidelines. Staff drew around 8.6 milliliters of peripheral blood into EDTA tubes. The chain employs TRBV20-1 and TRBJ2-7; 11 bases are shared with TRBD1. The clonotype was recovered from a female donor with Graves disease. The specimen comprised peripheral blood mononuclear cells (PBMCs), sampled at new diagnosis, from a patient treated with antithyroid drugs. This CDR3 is CSALDRGPHYEQYF. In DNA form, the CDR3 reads TGCAGTGCCCTGGACAGGGGGCCGCACTACGAGCAGTACTTC.